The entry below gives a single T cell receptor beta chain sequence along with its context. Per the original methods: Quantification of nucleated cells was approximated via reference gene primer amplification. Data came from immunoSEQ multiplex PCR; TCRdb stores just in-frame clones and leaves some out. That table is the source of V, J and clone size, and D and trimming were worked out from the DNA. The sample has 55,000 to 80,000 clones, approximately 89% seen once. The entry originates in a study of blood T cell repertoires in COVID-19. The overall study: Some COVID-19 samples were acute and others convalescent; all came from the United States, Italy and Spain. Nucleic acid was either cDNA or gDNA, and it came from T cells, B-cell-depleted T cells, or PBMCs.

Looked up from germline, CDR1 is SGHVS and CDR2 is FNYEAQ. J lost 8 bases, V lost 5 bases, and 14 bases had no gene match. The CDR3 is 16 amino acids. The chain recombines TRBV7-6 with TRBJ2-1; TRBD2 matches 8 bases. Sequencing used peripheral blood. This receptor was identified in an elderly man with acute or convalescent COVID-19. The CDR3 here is CASSDQGGRLGDEQFF. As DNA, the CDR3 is TGTGCCAGCAGCGACCAGGGCGGGAGGCTAGGAGATGAGCAGTTCTTC.